This record covers a single T cell receptor beta chain. Its antigen is not identified. This sample was included in a study of response to subunit inactivated influenza vaccine. Points from the study as a whole: Authors suggested few new T cells are recruited by each seasonal influenza vaccination.

TCRdb reanalysed the RT-PCR reads using MiXCR and keeps one entry per CDR3 protein. The table includes roughly 710,000 distinct CDR3 sequences, around 15% detected once. This TCR came from a man aged 50-60 years who received an inactivated influenza vaccine. Here the sequenced sample was PBMCs from blood, taken less than 15 days before vaccination.

The CDR3 reads CASSETGGGEQFF. The CDR3 region has the DNA TGTGCCAGCAGCGAGACAGGGGGTGGTGAGCAGTTCTTC. The gene calls are TRBV9 and TRBJ2-1; 9 positions match TRBD1. V trimming: 3 bases; J trimming: 9 bases; junction bases outside the gene matches: 4. Germline assignment: CDR1 SGDLS and CDR2 YYNGEE. CDR3 length equals 13 residues.